This T cell receptor (beta chain) originates from a study of blood T cell repertoires in COVID-19. Study as a whole: Researchers got acute and convalescent COVID-19 samples from the United States, Italy and Spain.

This clone has only one observation. Living in 24 US areas, the participants were between roughly 18 and 90 years of age. For recovered donors of Cohort 3, there were two negative PCRs, clearance, or symptom resolution. The germline CDR1 and CDR2 sequences are SGHTA and FQGNSA. Unmatched junction bases numbered 7, after V lost 0 bases and J lost 0 bases. The CDR3 has 18 amino acids. Only in-frame clones appear in the TCRdb table, and some are missing; sequencing was by immunoSEQ multiplex PCR. The sample has about 220,000 clones, approximately 90% seen once. The V and J genes are TRBV7-2 and TRBJ2-2, with TRBD2 identical over 7 bases. The sequence was collected from a woman in her twenties or thirties who had recovered from COVID-19. Material: PBMCs or T cells enriched from blood (not recorded which). The CDR3, as DNA: TGTGCCAGCAGCTTAGCGGGTGGGCGGGGGACGAACACCGGGGAGCTGTTTTTT. It codes for CASSLAGGRGTNTGELFF.